Below, one T cell receptor beta chain is given with its context. The data derive from a study of blood T cell repertoires in COVID-19. Germline CDR1 reads MNHEY; CDR2 reads SVGAGI. The CDR3 loop spans 13 amino acids. Trimming pared 2 bases from V and 11 bases from J, leaving 13 bases between. Sequencing was performed with immunoSEQ multiplex PCR; in TCRdb, only in-frame clones are kept and a portion is missing. The top ten hold roughly 7.3% of the sample, which has about 150,000 clones, about 90% seen once. Sequencing was done on a sample of PBMCs or T cells enriched from blood (not recorded which). The TCR was taken from a woman in her forties or fifties who had recovered from COVID-19. The chain is built from TRBV6-5 and TRBJ1-5; a possible D gene is TRBD1 (5 bases). The CDR3 nucleotides read TGTGCCAGCAGTTACACACTACAAGGGGCCCAGCATTTT. It translates to CASSYTLQGAQHF.